The rows below give T cell receptor beta chains drawn from one sample of a study of T-cell reconstitution after alpha-beta-depleted transplantation in children. MiXCR was run by TCRdb on the PCR reads, yielding one entry per CDR3 protein. The sample lists 450,000 to 550,000 distinct CDR3 sequences, over 10% occurring once. The material sequenced was PBMCs, mostly from graft donor cells, taken 180 days after TCRalphabeta/CD19-depleted stem cell transplant. Receptors originate from a female patient under 10 years old who had a stem cell transplant for aplastic anemia, so the T cells may come from the graft donor. The CDR3 runs from the conserved cysteine through the conserved F or W. The order of the fields is J gene, clone size, V gene, CDR3 protein. Clone size appears in some rows only: once, few, many, or a class for an expanded clone.

j_gene: TRBJ2-3; abundance: -; v_gene: TRBV7-2; CDR3aa: CASSFLFHASGTSGRARGDTQYF
j_gene: TRBJ2-2; abundance: many; v_gene: TRBV7-3; CDR3aa: CASSNRDPTTGELFF
j_gene: TRBJ2-3; abundance: few; v_gene: TRBV6-2/TRBV6-3; CDR3aa: CASSYGQGGTDTQYF
j_gene: TRBJ2-1; abundance: -; v_gene: TRBV7-2; CDR3aa: CASSLGSGGRGNEQFF
j_gene: TRBJ2-1; abundance: -; v_gene: TRBV6-2/TRBV6-3; CDR3aa: CASSYLLPLGTDYNEQFF
j_gene: TRBJ2-1; abundance: -; v_gene: TRBV7-8; CDR3aa: CASSGREVPSGRIEQFF
j_gene: TRBJ2-5; abundance: few; v_gene: TRBV5-1; CDR3aa: CASSLDPHGAKEETQYF
j_gene: TRBJ2-7; abundance: -; v_gene: TRBV6-1; CDR3aa: CASTASATYEQYF
j_gene: TRBJ2-1; abundance: -; v_gene: TRBV24-1; CDR3aa: CATSDPRDSPIGEQFF
j_gene: TRBJ1-2; abundance: many; v_gene: TRBV29-1; CDR3aa: CSVGPRGPNGYTF
j_gene: TRBJ2-7; abundance: many; v_gene: TRBV5-1; CDR3aa: CASSLGPGEVYEQYF
j_gene: TRBJ1-1; abundance: many; v_gene: TRBV7-8; CDR3aa: CASSYRNTEAFF
j_gene: TRBJ2-1; abundance: -; v_gene: TRBV5-1; CDR3aa: CASRGGTGYPYEQFF
j_gene: TRBJ2-7; abundance: -; v_gene: TRBV28; CDR3aa: CASWGASERGYEQYF
j_gene: TRBJ2-3; abundance: many; v_gene: TRBV12-3/TRBV12-4; CDR3aa: CASGQTGAWADTQYF
j_gene: TRBJ2-3; abundance: many; v_gene: TRBV7-9; CDR3aa: CASSSPLLDTQYF
j_gene: TRBJ2-4; abundance: -; v_gene: TRBV11-1; CDR3aa: CASSLRPGTLIAKNSQYF
j_gene: TRBJ2-2; abundance: -; v_gene: TRBV20-1; CDR3aa: CSARDLLMTSGSPGELFF
j_gene: TRBJ2-4; abundance: few; v_gene: TRBV30; CDR3aa: CAWSVGGNWIQYF
j_gene: TRBJ1-1; abundance: few; v_gene: TRBV6-1; CDR3aa: CASRRRGQGINTEAFF
j_gene: TRBJ1-5; abundance: few; v_gene: TRBV28; CDR3aa: CASKQSNQPQHF
j_gene: TRBJ1-5; abundance: few; v_gene: TRBV9; CDR3aa: CASGLRGDQPQHF
j_gene: TRBJ1-1; abundance: -; v_gene: TRBV29-1; CDR3aa: CSGRTGTSNTEAFF
j_gene: TRBJ2-7; abundance: few; v_gene: TRBV27; CDR3aa: CASSISGRVYEQYF
j_gene: TRBJ2-5; abundance: -; v_gene: TRBV12-3/TRBV12-4; CDR3aa: CASSPGDRGVETQYF
j_gene: TRBJ2-7; abundance: -; v_gene: TRBV15; CDR3aa: CATSSAGLYEQYF
j_gene: TRBJ2-1; abundance: -; v_gene: TRBV12-3/TRBV12-4; CDR3aa: CATSQEGLAGYNEQFF
j_gene: TRBJ1-2; abundance: few; v_gene: TRBV29-1; CDR3aa: CSVTGGISYGYTF
j_gene: TRBJ2-5; abundance: few; v_gene: TRBV27; CDR3aa: CASRLAGGETQYF
j_gene: TRBJ1-2; abundance: -; v_gene: TRBV7-2; CDR3aa: CASRYIITGTLDGYTF
j_gene: TRBJ1-1; abundance: -; v_gene: TRBV20-1; CDR3aa: CSVRGGQTLNTEAFF
j_gene: TRBJ1-1; abundance: -; v_gene: TRBV7-4; CDR3aa: CASSLLVRGGARAFF
j_gene: TRBJ2-1; abundance: -; v_gene: TRBV12-3/TRBV12-4; CDR3aa: CASSAPGTRGREQFF
j_gene: TRBJ2-5; abundance: -; v_gene: TRBV7-2; CDR3aa: CASIRRLGETQYF
j_gene: TRBJ2-2; abundance: few; v_gene: TRBV6-5; CDR3aa: CASSYSPLGTRELFF
j_gene: TRBJ2-5; abundance: many; v_gene: TRBV15; CDR3aa: CATSRGARTVERTQYF
j_gene: TRBJ1-2; abundance: few; v_gene: TRBV6-5; CDR3aa: CASRFGDGYTF
j_gene: TRBJ2-5; abundance: few; v_gene: TRBV11-2; CDR3aa: CASSLIGLAGGSPRETQYF
j_gene: TRBJ2-2; abundance: few; v_gene: TRBV28; CDR3aa: CASSLGQGFFANTGELFF
j_gene: TRBJ2-2; abundance: -; v_gene: TRBV6-5; CDR3aa: CASSFGHSQNTGELFF
j_gene: TRBJ1-2; abundance: -; v_gene: TRBV11-3; CDR3aa: CASSFRVGGFGPGGYGYTF
j_gene: TRBJ2-1; abundance: -; v_gene: TRBV27; CDR3aa: CASTATSRTYNEQFF
j_gene: TRBJ1-1; abundance: many; v_gene: TRBV29-1; CDR3aa: CSVGQGVNTEAFF
j_gene: TRBJ1-1; abundance: few; v_gene: TRBV11-1; CDR3aa: CASSPRWGSNTEAFF
j_gene: TRBJ2-6; abundance: few; v_gene: TRBV11-2; CDR3aa: CASSLWPSGANVLTF
j_gene: TRBJ2-1; abundance: many; v_gene: TRBV4-2; CDR3aa: CASTVTSGRDNEQFF
j_gene: TRBJ2-3; abundance: few; v_gene: TRBV5-1; CDR3aa: CASGLRAGSSTDTQYF
j_gene: TRBJ1-1; abundance: few; v_gene: TRBV6-1; CDR3aa: CASSRGRTNTEAFF
j_gene: TRBJ2-1; abundance: -; v_gene: TRBV28; CDR3aa: CASRRVFGEQFF
j_gene: TRBJ1-5; abundance: few; v_gene: TRBV7-8; CDR3aa: CASSLASYSNQPQHF
j_gene: TRBJ1-4; abundance: many; v_gene: TRBV12-3/TRBV12-4; CDR3aa: CASSEPGELFF
j_gene: TRBJ1-1; abundance: few; v_gene: TRBV6-2/TRBV6-3; CDR3aa: CASSYWPGVGVEAFF
j_gene: TRBJ1-1; abundance: -; v_gene: TRBV11-2; CDR3aa: CASSWGRQLNTEAFF
j_gene: TRBJ1-1; abundance: few; v_gene: TRBV20-1; CDR3aa: CSARDSSGSTEAFF
j_gene: TRBJ1-2; abundance: -; v_gene: TRBV18; CDR3aa: CASSRGTTTNNYGYTF